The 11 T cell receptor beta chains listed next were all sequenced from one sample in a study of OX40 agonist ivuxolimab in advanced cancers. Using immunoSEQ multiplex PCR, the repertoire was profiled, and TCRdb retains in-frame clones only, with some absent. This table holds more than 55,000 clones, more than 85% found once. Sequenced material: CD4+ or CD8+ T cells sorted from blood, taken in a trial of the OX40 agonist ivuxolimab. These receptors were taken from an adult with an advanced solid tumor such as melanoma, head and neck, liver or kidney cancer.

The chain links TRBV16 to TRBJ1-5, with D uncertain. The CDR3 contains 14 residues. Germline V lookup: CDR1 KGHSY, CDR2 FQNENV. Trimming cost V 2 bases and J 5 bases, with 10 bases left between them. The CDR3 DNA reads TGTGCCAGCAGCCAACAGTCGGAAGATCAGCCCCAGCATTTT. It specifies CASSQQSEDQPQHF.

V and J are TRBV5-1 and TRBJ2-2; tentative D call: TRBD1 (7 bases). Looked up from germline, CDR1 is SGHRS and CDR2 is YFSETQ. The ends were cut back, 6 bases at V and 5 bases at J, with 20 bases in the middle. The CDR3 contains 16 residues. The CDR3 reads CASMGQPMAGTGELFF. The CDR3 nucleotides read TGCGCCAGCATGGGACAGCCAATGGCGGGGACCGGGGAGCTGTTTTTT.

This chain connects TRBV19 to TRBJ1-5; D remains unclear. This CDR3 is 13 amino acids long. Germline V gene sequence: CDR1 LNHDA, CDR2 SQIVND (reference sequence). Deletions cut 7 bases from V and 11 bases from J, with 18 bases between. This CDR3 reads CASTAGVPLSQHF. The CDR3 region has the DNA TGTGCCAGTACGGCCGGGGTACCCCTATCCCAGCATTTT.

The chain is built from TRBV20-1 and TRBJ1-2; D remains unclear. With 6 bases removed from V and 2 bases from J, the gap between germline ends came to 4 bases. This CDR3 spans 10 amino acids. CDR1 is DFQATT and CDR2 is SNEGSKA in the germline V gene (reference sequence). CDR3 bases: TGCAGTGCAGAAAACTATGGCTACACCTTC. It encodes CSAENYGYTF.

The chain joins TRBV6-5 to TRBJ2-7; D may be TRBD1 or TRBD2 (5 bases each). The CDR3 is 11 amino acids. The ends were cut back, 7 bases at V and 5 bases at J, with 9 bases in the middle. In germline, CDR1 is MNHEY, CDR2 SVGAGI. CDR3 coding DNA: TGTGCCAGCACCCGAGGGGACGAGCAGTACTTC. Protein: CASTRGDEQYF.

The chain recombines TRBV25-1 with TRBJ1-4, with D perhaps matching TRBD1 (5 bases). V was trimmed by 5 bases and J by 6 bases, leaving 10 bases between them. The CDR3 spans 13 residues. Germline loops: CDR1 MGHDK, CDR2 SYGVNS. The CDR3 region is CASSSGTYEKLFF. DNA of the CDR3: TGTGCCAGCAGTTCAGGGACCTATGAAAAACTGTTTTTT.

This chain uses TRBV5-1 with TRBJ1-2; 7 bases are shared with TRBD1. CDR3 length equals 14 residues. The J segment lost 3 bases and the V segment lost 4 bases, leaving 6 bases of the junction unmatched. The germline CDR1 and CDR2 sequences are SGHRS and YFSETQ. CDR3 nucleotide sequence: TGCGCCAGCAGCACTGACGGACAGGACTATGGCTACACCTTC. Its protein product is CASSTDGQDYGYTF. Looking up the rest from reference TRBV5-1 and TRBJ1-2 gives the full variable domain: KAGVTQTPRYLIKTRGQQVTLSCSPISGHRSVSWYQQTPGQGLQFLFEYFSETQRNKGNFPGRFSGRQFSNSRSEMNVSTLELGDSALYLCASSTDGQDYGYTFGSGTRLTVV.

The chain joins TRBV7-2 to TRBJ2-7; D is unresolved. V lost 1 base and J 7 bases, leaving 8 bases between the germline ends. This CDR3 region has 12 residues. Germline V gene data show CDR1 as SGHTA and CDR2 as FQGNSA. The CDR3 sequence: CASSLGVWEQYF. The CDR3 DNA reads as TGTGCCAGCAGCTTAGGGGTGTGGGAGCAGTACTTC.

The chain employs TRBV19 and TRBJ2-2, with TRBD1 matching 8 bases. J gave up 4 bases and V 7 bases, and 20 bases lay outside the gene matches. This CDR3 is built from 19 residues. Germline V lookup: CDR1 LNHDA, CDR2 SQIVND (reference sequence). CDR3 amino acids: CASMLRTGILTVGTGELFF. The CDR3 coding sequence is TGTGCCAGTATGCTTCGGACAGGGATCCTTACAGTTGGCACCGGGGAGCTGTTTTTT. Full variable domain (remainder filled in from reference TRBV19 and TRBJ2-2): DGGITQSPKYLFRKEGQNVTLSCEQNLNHDAMYWYRQDPGQGLRLIYYSQIVNDFQKGDIAEGYSVSREKKESFPLTVTSAQKNPTAFYLCASMLRTGILTVGTGELFFGEGSRLTVL.

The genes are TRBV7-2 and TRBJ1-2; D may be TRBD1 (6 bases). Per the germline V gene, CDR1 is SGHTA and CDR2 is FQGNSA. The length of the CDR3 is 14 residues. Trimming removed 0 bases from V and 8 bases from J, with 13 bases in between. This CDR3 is CASSLAWQGRGYTF. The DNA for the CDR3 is TGTGCCAGCAGCTTAGCTTGGCAGGGGAGGGGCTACACCTTC.

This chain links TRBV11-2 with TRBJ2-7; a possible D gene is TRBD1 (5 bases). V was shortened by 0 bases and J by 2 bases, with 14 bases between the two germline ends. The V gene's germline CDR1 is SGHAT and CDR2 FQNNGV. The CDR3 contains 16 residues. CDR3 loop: CASSLDQKGVTYEQYF. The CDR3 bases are TGTGCCAGCAGCTTAGATCAGAAAGGGGTTACCTACGAGCAGTACTTC.